What follows are 30 T cell receptor beta chains derived from one specimen sequenced in a study of T-cell reconstitution after alpha-beta-depleted transplantation in children. The TCRbeta library incorporated unique molecular identifiers. TCRdb processed the PCR reads anew with MiXCR; each CDR3 protein has one entry. Seen here are almost 500,000 distinct CDR3 sequences, around 12% observed once, and the top ten hold under 7%. The source was PBMCs from the stem cell graft donor, collected from the stem cell graft. These TCRs come from a human donor who donated a stem cell graft to a child with combined immunodeficiency.

This clonotype was seen many times. Here the CDR3 omits its conserved ending phenylalanine or tryptophan, so a read error is the likely source. The DNA is omitted, as the CDR3 cannot be located on it reliably, and the CDR3 follows TCRdb's listing. The chain recombines TRBV29-1 with TRBJ2-7; TRBD2, the table's D call, lacks a check against the DNA. Counting both end residues, the CDR3 totals 11 amino acids. CDR1 and CDR2 (germline): SQVTM, ANQGSEA. The chain's CDR3 is CSVPLTSGSFA.

In its sample, this clonotype was seen many times. This chain joins TRBV20-1 and TRBJ2-2; 8 positions agree with TRBD1. The CDR3 spans 16 residues. CDR1 is DFQATT, CDR2 SNEGSKA, per germline (reference sequence). V lost 0 bases, J lost 3 bases, and 6 bases stayed unmatched. The CDR3 loop reads CSARDLGQGDTGELFF. In DNA form, the CDR3 reads TGCAGTGCTAGAGATCTCGGACAGGGCGACACCGGGGAGCTGTTTTTT.

The sample holds many counts of this clonotype. The J gene is TRBJ2-3, the V gene TRBV25-1; D possibly corresponds to TRBD2 (5 bases). V was cut by 3 bases and J by 1 base, with 8 bases left in between. This CDR3 comprises 14 residues. The germline V gene encodes CDR1 MGHDK and CDR2 SYGVNS. DNA for the CDR3: TGTGCCAGCAGTGATTGGGGAGGCACAGATACGCAGTATTTT. It specifies CASSDWGGTDTQYF.

This clonotype was counted many times. As DNA, the CDR3 is TGTGCCAGCAGCTGGGACAGGCGTTTGGAGCAGTACTTC. As protein: CASSWDRRLEQYF. The chain combines TRBV7-2 with TRBJ2-7; TRBD1 agrees at 8 bases. The germline gives CDR1 SGHTA, CDR2 FQGNSA. With V trimmed by 4 bases and J by 7 bases, 6 bases remained unmatched. The CDR3 is 13 amino acids.

The chain carries TRBV27 and TRBJ1-2; D is uncertain. V dropped 5 bases and J dropped 5 bases, with 6 bases sitting between them. Germline loops: CDR1 MNHEY, CDR2 SMNVEV (reference sequence). The CDR3 length is 11 residues. CDR3 sequence (DNA): TGTGCCAGCAGTAATGGGTATGGCTACACCTTC. It specifies CASSNGYGYTF.

This clonotype was observed a few times. The chain uses TRBV12-3 or TRBV12-4 and TRBJ2-4; no firm D call. Trimming left V 3 bases short and J 0 bases short, with 18 bases between. The CDR3 is 18 amino acids. This CDR3 reads CASSFTREERLAKNIQYF. In DNA, the CDR3 is TGTGCCAGCAGTTTTACTCGAGAGGAGAGGCTAGCCAAAAACATTCAGTACTTC.

The CDR3 nucleotides are TGTGCCAGTAGTACCGGACCGAATGAAAAACTGTTTTTT. This translates into CASSTGPNEKLFF. The genes are TRBV19 and TRBJ1-4; D not resolved. The CDR3 spans 13 residues. V shed 4 bases and J shed 5 bases, with 8 bases lying between them. The germline gives CDR1 LNHDA, CDR2 SQIVND (reference sequence).

This clonotype has only a few counts. The chain is built from TRBV5-1 and TRBJ2-2; TRBD1 aligns across 10 bases. This CDR3 region has 16 residues. Trimming removed 4 bases from V and 3 bases from J; junction bases left unmatched: 6. CDR1 SGHRS and CDR2 YFSETQ come from the germline V gene. The CDR3 protein is CASSLRDRGDTGELFF. In DNA form, the CDR3 reads TGCGCCAGCAGCCTTCGGGACAGGGGAGACACCGGGGAGCTGTTTTTT. Together with reference TRBV5-1 and TRBJ2-2, the CDR3 gives the full variable domain: KAGVTQTPRYLIKTRGQQVTLSCSPISGHRSVSWYQQTPGQGLQFLFEYFSETQRNKGNFPGRFSGRQFSNSRSEMNVSTLELGDSALYLCASSLRDRGDTGELFFGEGSRLTVL.

The V gene is TRBV3-1, the J gene TRBJ2-1, with no clear D. The V end lost 1 base, the J end lost 5 bases, and 6 bases lay between the germline ends. Germline values: CDR1 LGHDT, CDR2 YNNKEL (reference sequence). The CDR3 runs 13 residues. The CDR3 sequence: CASSQGPNNEQFF. In DNA form, the CDR3 reads TGTGCCAGCAGCCAAGGGCCAAACAATGAGCAGTTCTTC.

Only a few counts were recorded for this clonotype. This chain connects TRBV4-3 to TRBJ2-2; a possible D gene is TRBD2 (6 bases). V lost 0 bases and J 6 bases, leaving 11 bases between the germline ends. The CDR3 runs to 15 residues. Germline V gene data show CDR1 as LGHNA and CDR2 as YSLEER. The CDR3 loop is CASSQDPWGAGELFF. DNA of the CDR3: TGCGCCAGCAGCCAAGATCCGTGGGGGGCCGGGGAGCTGTTTTTT.

The chain employs TRBV18 and TRBJ2-3; 7 bases fit TRBD1. V dropped 3 bases and J dropped 6; count of bases not matched to a gene: 12. The CDR3 covers 16 residues. Germline CDR1 reads KGHSH; CDR2 reads LQKENI. In DNA, the CDR3 is TGTGCCAGCTCACCCCTAGCCGGGACAGTTACCGATACGCAGTATTTT. Translated: CASSPLAGTVTDTQYF.

The rearrangement joins TRBV12-3 or TRBV12-4 to TRBJ1-2; TRBD1 might be the D (6 bases). This CDR3 is 12 amino acids long. V lost 3 bases and J lost 7, with 9 bases in between. The CDR3 loop reads CASSFGQFGYTF. The CDR3 DNA is TGTGCCAGCAGTTTTGGACAGTTTGGCTACACCTTC.

This clonotype was observed many times. For the CDR3, the DNA is TGCAGCGTTGAAGGTGGTAGCTATGGCTACACCTTC. This encodes CSVEGGSYGYTF. The chain is built from TRBV29-1 and TRBJ1-2; unclear D gene. Germline CDR1 and CDR2: SQVTM and ANQGSEA. V dropped 1 base and J dropped 4 bases, with 7 bases sitting between them. This CDR3 contains 12 residues.

J is TRBJ1-4 and V is TRBV30; the D is unclear. CDR1 is GTSNPN, CDR2 SVGIG, per germline (reference sequence). V was clipped by 0 bases and J by 7 bases, with 12 bases between them. The CDR3 spans 14 residues. CDR3 bases: TGTGCCTGGAGTGTAACTGGGCCTAGTGAAAAACTGTTTTTT. This translates into CAWSVTGPSEKLFF.

This chain uses TRBV29-1 with TRBJ2-4; 8 bases fit TRBD1. This CDR3 contains 12 residues. V was clipped by 6 bases and J by 5 bases; unmatched bases: 3. CDR1 SQVTM and CDR2 ANQGSEA come from the germline V gene. The CDR3 protein is CSVKTGENIQYF. The CDR3 DNA sequence: TGCAGCGTCAAGACAGGGGAAAACATTCAGTACTTC.

The CDR3 here is CASSIFQGGNEQFF. CDR3 nucleotide sequence: TGCGCCAGCAGCATTTTCCAGGGGGGCAATGAGCAGTTCTTC. The chain couples TRBV5-1 to TRBJ2-1, with D possibly matching TRBD1 (7 bases). The CDR3 is 14 residues long. Germline V gene lookup returns CDR1 SGHRS and CDR2 YFSETQ. V was trimmed by 4 bases and J by 6 bases, leaving 14 bases between them.

The chain recombines TRBV18 with TRBJ2-5, with D tentatively TRBD1 (5 bases). CDR1 is KGHSH, CDR2 LQKENI, per germline. Trimming removed 6 bases at V and 2 bases at J, with 13 bases between. The CDR3 length is 14 residues. Here the CDR3 DNA reads TGTGCCAGCTCTCTTCGACAGAAACAAGAGACCCAGTACTTC. It codes for CASSLRQKQETQYF.

By share, this clonotype counts as medium-sized (0.01 to 0.1%). The V and J genes are TRBV12-3 or TRBV12-4 and TRBJ2-2; D gene uncertain. V dropped 5 bases and J dropped 1 base, with 8 bases sitting between them. The CDR3 covers 14 residues. CDR3 amino acids: CASSADRNTGELFF. The CDR3 nucleotides are TGTGCCAGCAGTGCCGACCGGAACACCGGGGAGCTGTTTTTT.

This clonotype was seen repeatedly, ten times or more. This chain connects TRBV20-1 to TRBJ1-2; 7 positions match TRBD1. With 4 bases clipped from V and 8 bases from J, the junction kept 7 bases outside the gene matches. The CDR3 sequence is 12 residues long. Looked up from germline, CDR1 is DFQATT and CDR2 is SNEGSKA (reference sequence). Written as DNA, the CDR3 is TGCAGTGCTATCACAGGGGTTGGCGGCTACACCTTC. Residues: CSAITGVGGYTF.

The chain joins TRBV27 to TRBJ1-5; D is unresolved. V lost 1 base and J 4 bases, leaving 11 bases between the germline ends. Germline CDR1 MNHEY, CDR2 SMNVEV (reference sequence). CDR3 length: 15 residues. DNA of the CDR3: TGTGCCAGCAGTTTATTTCCGGCGGGGAATCAGCCCCAGCATTTT. It is translated as CASSLFPAGNQPQHF.

This clonotype was seen only a few times. The chain uses TRBV5-1 and TRBJ2-5, with D perhaps being TRBD1 or TRBD2 (5 bases each). This CDR3 region has 16 residues. Trimming pared 3 bases from V and 2 bases from J, leaving 17 bases between. In germline, CDR1 is SGHRS, CDR2 YFSETQ. The CDR3: CASSSTGTPLQETQYF. In DNA, the CDR3 is TGCGCCAGCAGCTCGACCGGGACCCCTTTACAAGAGACCCAGTACTTC.

The chain combines TRBV4-3 with TRBJ2-3; 8 bases agree with TRBD2. The CDR3 covers 16 residues. Germline V CDR1 and CDR2: LGHNA, YSLEER. J was trimmed by 1 base and V by 4 bases; bases with no gene match: 7. DNA for the CDR3: TGCGCCAGCAGCCCCGAAGGGGGACTAGGCACAGATACGCAGTATTTT. It encodes CASSPEGGLGTDTQYF.

The chain combines TRBV4-3 with TRBJ2-7; no clear D gene. With 0 bases removed from V and 3 bases from J, the gap between germline ends came to 9 bases. Germline CDR1 reads LGHNA; CDR2 reads YSLEER. The CDR3 length is 14 residues. CDR3 protein: CASSQEWLNYEQYF. Here the CDR3 DNA reads TGCGCCAGCAGCCAAGAATGGCTGAACTACGAGCAGTACTTC.

The chain combines TRBV7-6 with TRBJ2-2; 10 nucleotides align to TRBD1. CDR1 SGHVS and CDR2 FNYEAQ come from the germline V gene. The CDR3 spans 16 residues. The trim removed 5 bases at V and 7 bases at J, leaving 10 bases unmatched. The CDR3 sequence: CASSVQTGGVGGELFF. CDR3 in DNA: TGTGCCAGCAGCGTTCAGACAGGGGGCGTCGGCGGGGAGCTGTTTTTT. Complete variable domain (other parts from reference TRBV7-6 and TRBJ2-2): GAGVSQSPRYKVTKRGQDVALRCDPISGHVSLYWYRQALGQGPEFLTYFNYEAQQDKSGLPNDRFSAERPEGSISTLTIQRTEQRDSAMYRCASSVQTGGVGGELFFGEGSRLTVL.

The gene calls are TRBV11-3 and TRBJ1-1; the match to TRBD1 covers 7 bases. The germline CDR1 and CDR2 sequences are SGHNT and YENEEA. The CDR3 length is 13 residues. Trimming cost V 5 bases and J 6 bases; bases outside gene matches: 6. Written as DNA, the CDR3 is TGTGCCAGCAGCGACTACAGGGGTCCTGAAGCTTTCTTT. The encoded protein is CASSDYRGPEAFF. Based on the CDR3 plus reference TRBV11-3 and TRBJ1-1, the full variable domain is EAGVVQSPRYKIIEKKQPVAFWCNPISGHNTLYWYLQNLGQGPELLIRYENEEAVDDSQLPKDRFSAERLKGVDSTLKIQPAELGDSAVYLCASSDYRGPEAFFGQGTRLTVV.

The chain is built from TRBV20-1 and TRBJ2-7, with 9 nucleotides matching TRBD2. Looked up from germline, CDR1 is DFQATT and CDR2 is SNEGSKA (reference sequence). V dropped 0 bases and J dropped 6; count of bases not matched to a gene: 6. The CDR3 has 14 residues. CDR3 DNA sequence: TGCAGTGCTAGAGAGTTAGCGGGAGATATCGAGCAGTACTTC. Protein: CSARELAGDIEQYF.

Only a few counts were recorded for this clonotype. This chain joins TRBV6-1 and TRBJ2-1; D is perhaps TRBD2 (6 bases). CDR1 is MNHNS, CDR2 SASEGT, per germline. The CDR3 runs 15 residues. V shed 7 bases and J shed 8 bases, with 21 bases lying between them. The CDR3 bases are TGTGCCAGCAACTTAGCCCCGCGGCCTAGCGATGAGCAGTTCTTC. It is translated as CASNLAPRPSDEQFF.

This clonotype was seen a few times. The V and J genes are TRBV5-1 and TRBJ2-7, with TRBD1 matching 7 bases. The CDR3 sequence is 17 residues long. J was trimmed by 2 bases and V by 1 base; bases with no gene match: 12. CDR1 is SGHRS and CDR2 is YFSETQ in the germline V gene. The CDR3 sequence is CASSLPEETGLTYEQYF. The CDR3 region has the DNA TGCGCCAGCAGCTTGCCAGAAGAGACAGGGCTTACCTACGAGCAGTACTTC.

This clonotype came up many times. The chain recombines TRBV12-3 or TRBV12-4 with TRBJ2-3, with 10 nucleotides matching TRBD2. The CDR3 consists of 13 residues. J lost 4 bases, V lost 6 bases, and 1 base had no gene match. The CDR3 here is CASSLAGADTQYF. CDR3 nucleotide sequence: TGTGCCAGCAGCCTAGCGGGGGCAGATACGCAGTATTTT.

This clonotype showed up just a few times. The chain links TRBV7-8 to TRBJ2-3, with unresolved D. Germline V gene sequence: CDR1 SGHVS, CDR2 FQNEAQ. CDR3 length equals 14 residues. The V end was cut by 7 bases, the J end by 5 bases, with 16 bases between. The CDR3 bases are TGTGCCAGCACCCTGCACGAAACCGGAGATACGCAGTATTTT. Its protein product is CASTLHETGDTQYF. Using reference TRBV7-8 and TRBJ2-3 for the parts outside the CDR3, the full variable domain is GAGVSQSPRYKVAKRGQDVALRCDPISGHVSLFWYQQALGQGPEFLTYFQNEAQLDKSGLPSDRFFAERPEGSVSTLKIQRTQQEDSAVYLCASTLHETGDTQYFGPGTRLTVL.